Following are 24 T cell receptor beta chains from one sample sequenced in a study of T cells expressing NK-cell markers. Following a re-call of the 5' RACE reads, TCRdb has one entry per CDR3 protein and lacks DNA. Seen in this sample are about 460,000 distinct CDR3 sequences; the ten most common clones hold more than 1.4%. The material sequenced was blood T cells: a sorted CD56 or NKG2C T cell subset, CD4+ or CD8+ T cells, or bulk PBMC T cells (not recorded which). Receptors originate from a woman aged 45-59 years in good health.

V gene TRBV12-3 or TRBV12-4 combines with J gene TRBJ2-1; TCRdb designates TRBD2, a call that cannot be tested without DNA. This CDR3 comprises 21 residues. CDR3 protein: CASSFRLSGTSESRGRNEQFF.

The chain's CDR3 is CASSQDGPSEAFF. This rearrangement joins TRBV3-1 to TRBJ1-1. From germline, CDR1 is LGHDT and CDR2 YNNKEL (reference sequence). The CDR3 is 13 residues long.

This chain links TRBV11-2 with TRBJ2-5; the TRBD1 assignment by TCRdb is unverifiable without DNA. Germline loops: CDR1 SGHAT, CDR2 FQNNGV. The CDR3 loop spans 14 amino acids. The CDR3 loop reads CASSLGQGLETQYF.

V usage is TRBV12-3 or TRBV12-4 and J usage is TRBJ2-1. The CDR3 is 12 amino acids. The chain's CDR3 is CASSLVGKRRFF.

The chain joins TRBV5-6 to TRBJ1-2; no DNA is available, so the TRBD1 call from TCRdb remains unchecked. The CDR3 consists of 16 residues. Germline assignment: CDR1 SGHDT and CDR2 YYEEEE. The CDR3 sequence is CASSTGQGALNYGYTF.

CDR3 region: CATSILRDTFDTEAFF. This chain joins TRBV6-1 and TRBJ1-1; TCRdb lists TRBD1, though no DNA is available to test this call. Germline V gene data show CDR1 as MNHNS and CDR2 as SASEGT. The CDR3 covers 16 residues.

The V and J genes are TRBV7-9 and TRBJ1-1; no DNA is available, so the TRBD1 call from TCRdb remains unchecked. Germline V gene lookup returns CDR1 SEHNR and CDR2 FQNEAQ (reference sequence). The CDR3 is 15 amino acids. CDR3 region: CASSPWTTQNTEAFF.

This chain joins TRBV11-2 and TRBJ2-2; absent DNA, TCRdb's TRBD2 call cannot be checked. This CDR3 region has 15 residues. Germline loops: CDR1 SGHAT, CDR2 FQNNGV. CDR3 sequence reads: CASSSSLAGTGELFF. The complete variable domain, with remaining parts taken from reference TRBV11-2 and TRBJ2-2, reads EAGVAQSPRYKIIEKRQSVAFWCNPISGHATLYWYQQILGQGPKLLIQFQNNGVVDDSQLPKDRFSAERLKGVDSTLKIQPAKLEDSAVYLCASSSSLAGTGELFFGEGSRLTVL.

The chain employs TRBV4-1 and TRBJ2-3. The CDR3 has 15 amino acids. Germline V gives CDR1 MGHRA, CDR2 YSYEKL. CDR3: CASSLLGLGIDTQYF.

The rearrangement joins TRBV12-3 or TRBV12-4 to TRBJ2-7; TCRdb gives TRBD2 as the D gene, but with no DNA this cannot be confirmed. The CDR3 is made up of 13 amino acids. CDR3 region: CASSLTAGGTEYF.

The chain links TRBV12-3 or TRBV12-4 to TRBJ2-2; the D gene TCRdb calls, TRBD2, cannot be checked with no DNA. The CDR3 totals 15 residues. CDR3 sequence: CASKLRGRAIGELFF.

V gene TRBV6-6 combines with J gene TRBJ2-1; TCRdb designates TRBD1, a call that cannot be tested without DNA. The CDR3 runs to 15 residues. Germline V gene data show CDR1 as MNHNY and CDR2 as SVGAGI (reference sequence). The CDR3 loop reads CASSYGRTRRHEQFF.

The genes are TRBV12-3 or TRBV12-4 and TRBJ2-3; the D call from TCRdb, TRBD2, cannot be confirmed without DNA. The CDR3 covers 18 residues. The CDR3 sequence is CASSFQRRSSVGTDTQYF.

The gene calls are TRBV12-3 or TRBV12-4 and TRBJ2-5; TCRdb gives TRBD1 as the D gene, but with no DNA this cannot be confirmed. This CDR3 has 14 amino acids. The CDR3 sequence: CASSFDRGQETQYF.

The rearrangement uses TRBV5-6 and TRBJ2-3; TCRdb's D call of TRBD2 is untestable without DNA. Looked up from germline, CDR1 is SGHDT and CDR2 is YYEEEE. This CDR3 is built from 16 residues. The CDR3 reads CASSSGTRLSTDTQYF.

This chain joins TRBV5-5 and TRBJ2-3; TCRdb's D call, TRBD1, is unchecked because there is no DNA. The CDR3 has 12 amino acids. Per the germline V gene, CDR1 is SGHKS and CDR2 is YYEKEE (reference sequence). The CDR3: CASSRGGDTQYF.

V usage is TRBV12-3 or TRBV12-4 and J usage is TRBJ2-2; the D gene TCRdb calls, TRBD1, cannot be checked with no DNA. This CDR3 is 16 amino acids long. The CDR3 loop is CASRGWAGANTGELFF.

V and J are TRBV30 and TRBJ1-4. Germline V lookup: CDR1 GTSNPN, CDR2 SVGIG (reference sequence). This CDR3 contains 14 residues. CDR3: CAWSDREISGKLFF.

The chain links TRBV28 to TRBJ1-2. The CDR3 spans 12 residues. Per germline, CDR1 MDHEN and CDR2 SYDVKM. CDR3 loop: CATRRDKRGYTF.

The rearrangement uses TRBV24-1 and TRBJ2-1; TCRdb names TRBD2, which stays unverified in the absence of DNA. CDR1 and CDR2 from the germline V gene are KGHDR and SFDVKD. This CDR3 comprises 14 residues. The CDR3 reads CATSGARKSNEQFF.

The V and J genes are TRBV27 and TRBJ1-1. This CDR3 is 15 amino acids long. Germline V gives CDR1 MNHEY, CDR2 SMNVEV (reference sequence). The CDR3 spells CASRSPSRAVTEAFF.

The genes are TRBV20-1 and TRBJ2-2; TCRdb outputs TRBD2, but without DNA this stays unchecked. This CDR3 has 17 residues. Germline CDR1 reads DFQATT; CDR2 reads SNEGSKA (reference sequence). CDR3 loop: CSARAPLAGVGTGELFF.

The chain is built from TRBV20-1 and TRBJ2-1; as DNA is missing, the TRBD2 call by TCRdb cannot be tested. Germline assignment: CDR1 DFQATT and CDR2 SNEGSKA (reference sequence). This CDR3 spans 17 amino acids. The CDR3 sequence is CSARPSGSRGSYNEQFF.

The chain carries TRBV9 and TRBJ2-1; TCRdb names TRBD2, which stays unverified in the absence of DNA. Germline assignment: CDR1 SGDLS and CDR2 YYNGEE. This CDR3 contains 15 residues. CDR3 loop: CASSVPGGPFNEQFF.